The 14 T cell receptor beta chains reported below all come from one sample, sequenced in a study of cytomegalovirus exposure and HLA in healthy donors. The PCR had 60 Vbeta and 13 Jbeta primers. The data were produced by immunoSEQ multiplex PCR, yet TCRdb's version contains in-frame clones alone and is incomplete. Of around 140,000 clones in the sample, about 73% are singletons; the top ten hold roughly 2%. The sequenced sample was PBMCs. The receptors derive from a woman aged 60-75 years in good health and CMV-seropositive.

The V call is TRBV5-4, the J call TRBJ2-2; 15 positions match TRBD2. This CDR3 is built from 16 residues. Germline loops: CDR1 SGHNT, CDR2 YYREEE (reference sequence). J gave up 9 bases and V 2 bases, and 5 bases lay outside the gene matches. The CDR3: CASSFGLAGGKRELFF. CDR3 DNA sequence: TGTGCCAGCAGCTTCGGACTAGCGGGAGGGAAGCGGGAGCTGTTTTTT.

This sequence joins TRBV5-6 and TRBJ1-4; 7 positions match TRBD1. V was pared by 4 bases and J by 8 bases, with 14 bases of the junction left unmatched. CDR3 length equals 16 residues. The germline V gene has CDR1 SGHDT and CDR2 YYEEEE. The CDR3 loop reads CASSPISTGALEKLFF. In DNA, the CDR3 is TGTGCCAGCAGCCCAATAAGCACAGGGGCACTCGAAAAACTGTTTTTT.

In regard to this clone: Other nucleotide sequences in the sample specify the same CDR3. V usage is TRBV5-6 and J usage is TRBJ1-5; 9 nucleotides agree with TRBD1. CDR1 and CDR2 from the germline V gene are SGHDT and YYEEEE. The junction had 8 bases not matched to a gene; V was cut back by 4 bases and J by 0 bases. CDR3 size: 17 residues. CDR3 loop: CASSLGTGRNSNQPQHF. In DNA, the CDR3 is TGTGCCAGCAGCCTCGGGACAGGGAGGAATAGCAATCAGCCCCAGCATTTT.

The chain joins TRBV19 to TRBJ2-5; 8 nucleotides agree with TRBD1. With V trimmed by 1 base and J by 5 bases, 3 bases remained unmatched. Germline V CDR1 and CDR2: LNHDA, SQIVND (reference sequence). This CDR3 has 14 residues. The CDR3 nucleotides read TGTGCCAGTAGTATAGCAGGGGGCAGGGAGACCCAGTACTTC. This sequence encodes CASSIAGGRETQYF.

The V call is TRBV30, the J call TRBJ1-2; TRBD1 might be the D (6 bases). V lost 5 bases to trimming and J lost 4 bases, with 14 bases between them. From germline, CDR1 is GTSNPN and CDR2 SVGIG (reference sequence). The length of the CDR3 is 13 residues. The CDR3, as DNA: TGTGCCTGGGAACAGGGCCATGGCTATGGCTACACCTTC. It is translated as CAWEQGHGYGYTF.

CDR3 coding DNA: TGTGCCAGTATGACTAGCTCCTACAATGAGCAGTTCTTC. Translating gives CASMTSSYNEQFF. The chain joins TRBV28 to TRBJ2-1; a possible D gene is TRBD2 (6 bases). V was pared by 9 bases and J by 0 bases, with 9 bases between. The CDR3 has 13 residues. CDR1 and CDR2 (germline): MDHEN, SYDVKM.

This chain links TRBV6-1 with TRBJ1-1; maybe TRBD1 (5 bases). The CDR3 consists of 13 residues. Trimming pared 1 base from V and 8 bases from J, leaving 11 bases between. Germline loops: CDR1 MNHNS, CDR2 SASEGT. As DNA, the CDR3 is TGTGCCAGCAGTGAAGGTGTAAACAGGGAAGCTTTCTTT. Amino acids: CASSEGVNREAFF.

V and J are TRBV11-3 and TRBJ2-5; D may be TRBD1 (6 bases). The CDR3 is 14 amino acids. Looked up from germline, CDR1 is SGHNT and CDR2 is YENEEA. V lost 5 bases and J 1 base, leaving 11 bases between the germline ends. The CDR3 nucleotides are TGTGCCAGCAGCAGAGGGGGTTCCCAAGAGACCCAGTACTTC. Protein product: CASSRGGSQETQYF.

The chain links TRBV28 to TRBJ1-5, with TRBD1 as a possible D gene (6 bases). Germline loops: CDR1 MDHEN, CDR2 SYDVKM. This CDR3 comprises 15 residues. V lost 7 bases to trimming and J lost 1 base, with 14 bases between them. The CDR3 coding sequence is TGTGCCAGCACCGGTTTAGACAGGAGCAATCAGCCCCAGCATTTT. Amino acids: CASTGLDRSNQPQHF.

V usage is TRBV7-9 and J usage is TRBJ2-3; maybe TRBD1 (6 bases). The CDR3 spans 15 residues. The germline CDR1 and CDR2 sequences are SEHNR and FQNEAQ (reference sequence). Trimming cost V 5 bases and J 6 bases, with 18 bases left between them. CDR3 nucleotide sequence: TGTGCCAGCAGCCGGACGGACAGAGCCGGGGATACGCAGTATTTT. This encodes CASSRTDRAGDTQYF.

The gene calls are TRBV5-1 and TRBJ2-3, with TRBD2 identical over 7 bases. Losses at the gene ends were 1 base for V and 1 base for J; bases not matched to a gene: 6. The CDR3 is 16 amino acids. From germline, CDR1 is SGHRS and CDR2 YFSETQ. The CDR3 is CASSLPGAGRTDTQYF. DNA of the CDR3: TGCGCCAGCAGCTTGCCGGGAGCGGGACGCACAGATACGCAGTATTTT. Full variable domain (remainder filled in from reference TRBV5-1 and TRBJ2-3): KAGVTQTPRYLIKTRGQQVTLSCSPISGHRSVSWYQQTPGQGLQFLFEYFSETQRNKGNFPGRFSGRQFSNSRSEMNVSTLELGDSALYLCASSLPGAGRTDTQYFGPGTRLTVL.

This chain's CDR3 is CASSFASGAYEQYF. The CDR3, as DNA: TGTGCCAGCAGTTTCGCTAGCGGAGCATACGAGCAGTACTTC. V gene TRBV27 combines with J gene TRBJ2-7; 7 bases fit TRBD2. The CDR3 covers 14 residues. Trimming removed 3 bases from V and 4 bases from J; junction bases left unmatched: 6. Germline V gene data show CDR1 as MNHEY and CDR2 as SMNVEV (reference sequence).

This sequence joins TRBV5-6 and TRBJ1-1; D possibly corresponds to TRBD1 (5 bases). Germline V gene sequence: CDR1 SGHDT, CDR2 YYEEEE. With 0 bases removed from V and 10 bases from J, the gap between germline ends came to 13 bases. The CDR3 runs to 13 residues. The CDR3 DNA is TGTGCCAGCAGCTTGGGTTGGGGCAGACCAGCTTTCTTT. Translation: CASSLGWGRPAFF.

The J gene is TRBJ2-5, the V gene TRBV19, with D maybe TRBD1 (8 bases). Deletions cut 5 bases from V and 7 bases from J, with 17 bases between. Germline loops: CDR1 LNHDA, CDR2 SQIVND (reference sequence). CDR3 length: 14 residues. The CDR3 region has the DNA TGTGCCAGTAGTCCACAGACAGGGGAGGGGACCCAGTACTTC. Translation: CASSPQTGEGTQYF. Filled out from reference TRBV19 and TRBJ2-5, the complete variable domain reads DGGITQSPKYLFRKEGQNVTLSCEQNLNHDAMYWYRQDPGQGLRLIYYSQIVNDFQKGDIAEGYSVSREKKESFPLTVTSAQKNPTAFYLCASSPQTGEGTQYFGPGTRLLVL.